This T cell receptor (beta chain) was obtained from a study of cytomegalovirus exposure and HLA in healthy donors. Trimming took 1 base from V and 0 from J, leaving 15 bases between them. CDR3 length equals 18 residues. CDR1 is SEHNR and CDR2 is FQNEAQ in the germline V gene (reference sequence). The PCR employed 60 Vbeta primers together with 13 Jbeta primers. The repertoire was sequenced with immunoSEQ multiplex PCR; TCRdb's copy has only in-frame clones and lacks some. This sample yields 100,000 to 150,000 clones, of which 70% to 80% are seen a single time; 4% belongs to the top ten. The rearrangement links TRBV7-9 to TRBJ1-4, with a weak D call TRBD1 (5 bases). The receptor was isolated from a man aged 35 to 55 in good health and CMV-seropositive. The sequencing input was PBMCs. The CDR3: CASSLERLGLATNEKLFF. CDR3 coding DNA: TGTGCCAGCAGCTTAGAGAGGCTGGGGCTTGCAACTAATGAAAAACTGTTTTTT.